The clone carrying this T cell receptor beta chain showed up just a few times. Its target is not known. For TCR beta, libraries came from iRepertoire HTBI primers and Arm-PCR of CDR3 regions. TCRdb used MiXCR to reprocess the multiplex PCR reads, holding one entry per CDR3 protein. The table includes some 440,000 distinct CDR3 sequences, less than 25% detected once. This specimen comes from a study of regulatory T cells in long-lasting Graves disease. Study at large: The term persistent Graves' disease signified upward of 5 years on antithyroid drugs with positive TSH receptor antibodies. Study-wide results and limits: Persistent Graves' disease cases displayed lower TCR diversity than newly diagnosed ones.

Time point in this sample: persistent/refractory GD, antithyroid drugs over 5 years with positive TRAb. PBMC RNA was the source of the TCR library. It was American Thyroid Association guidelines that determined Graves' disease diagnosis. Patients were enrolled at an endocrinology department in Xi'an, China. CDR3 length: 15 amino acids. CDR1 DFQATT and CDR2 SNEGSKA come from the germline V gene (reference sequence). Unmatched junction bases numbered 9, after V lost 5 bases and J lost 5 bases. This clonotype was sampled from a female donor with Graves disease. This sample comprised peripheral blood mononuclear cells (PBMCs), obtained when the disease was refractory, from a patient treated with antithyroid drugs. The rearrangement uses TRBV20-1 and TRBJ2-7, with 13 bases matching TRBD2. CDR3 sequence (DNA): TGCAGTGCTGCGTCCGGGACTAGCGGGAAAAACGAGCAGTACTTC. This codes for CSAASGTSGKNEQYF.